This T cell receptor (beta chain) originates from a study of Graves' ophthalmopathy and Graves' hyperthyroidism (dated by TCRdb to 2016 to 2019). Background on the whole study: Hyperthyroidism was considered stable if no progression to ophthalmopathy occurred within 18 months of follow-up. Following sample collection, hyperthyroidism patients were given methimazole at a starting dose of 30 mg daily, and ophthalmopathy patients were given high-dose intravenous methylprednisolone. The independent validation cohort included about 19 hyperthyroidism patients plus 17 patients who later progressed from hyperthyroidism to ophthalmopathy. T-cell repertoires of thyroid tissue and blood were compared in about six hyperthyroidism patients. To explore V-J signatures that separate ophthalmopathy from hyperthyroidism, a discovery set of about a hundred patients was enrolled, consisting of about 43 with ophthalmopathy and about 60 with stable hyperthyroidism. TCR beta repertoire signatures were used to distinguish Graves' ophthalmopathy from Graves' hyperthyroidism and to predict progression to ophthalmopathy. In total, 135 blood samples were TCR-sequenced: some 43 ophthalmopathy, under 85 hyperthyroidism and some 17 hyperthyroidism-to-ophthalmopathy patients. The full study reports these points: Sample size was not predetermined statistically, and investigators were not blinded to group allocation. In validation, the model predicted ophthalmopathy progression with 70.59% sensitivity and 72.22% specificity; 12 predicted patients were CT-confirmed with GO in a median of 6.5 months. Among expanded thyroid clonotypes with frequency above 0.001, most also showed up in blood, which suggests that blood repertoires may reflect the thyroid immune response. In cross-validation, the 13-signature model distinguished ophthalmopathy from stable hyperthyroidism with just over 85% sensitivity and about 81% specificity, and in the test set the corresponding values were roughly 78% and 74%.

A remark on this clonotype: It lacks a known antigen. A read error may produce the germline difference seen at one junction end.

For repertoire sequencing, TCR beta CDR3 regions were amplified from RNA transcripts. HTBI primers and the Qiagen OneStep RT-PCR kit were used in a first-round RT-PCR, which was followed by a second-round multiplex PCR, size selection and purification. Sequencing of the libraries was carried out on an Illumina HiSeq2000 in paired-end mode with 100 bp reads. The paper's processing steps were these. SOAPnuke was used to process the reads, throwing out any read that had adapters, had uncalled bases, had a mean Phred below 15, or lacked an exact constant-primer or identifier match. COPE v1.2.5 was used to merge the high-quality paired reads. Each unique nucleotide sequence was treated as a clonotype, and MiTCR v1.1 was used to align the clonotypes to the IMGT TRB V, D and J references. The analysis was limited to V-J combinations with a frequency above 0.0001, which together covered 99% to 99.2% of the repertoires. For each V-J combination, a TCR clonal expansion and chaos score was defined as the ratio of F50 clonal expansion to chaos observed in the TCRdist matrix. Welch's t-statistics and random forest were used to reduce features to more than ten V-J combinations, which were fed into a naive Bayes classifier. Thyroid-blood repertoire similarity was quantified with the Morisita-Horn index. Clones were called with MiXCR by TCRdb after fastp trimmed the public reads at Q25, and only in-frame beta chains were retained. One record per CDR3 amino acid sequence lists the most common genes and DNA. The V and J calls were determined by TCRdb, not by the authors. The table for this sample lists about 500,000 distinct CDR3 sequences; under 40% of them were counted only once. Clones ranked in the top ten supply about 4.2% of the sample.

The hyperthyroidism patients were 18 to 65 years old and newly diagnosed, with a disease duration of less than 2 months. Patients with other autoimmune diseases, uncontrolled infections, pregnancy or lactation were excluded. Diagnosis was based on clinical symptoms, serum thyroxine, TRAb, thyroid ultrasound and orbital computed tomography. Trizol reagent was used to extract the total RNA, and its quality was then checked on an Agilent 2100 Bioanalyzer. From a lookup of the germline V gene (reference sequence), CDR1 and CDR2 are DFQATT and SNEGSKA. The CDR3 contains 14 residues, cysteine and phenylalanine counted. The kept DNA is CDR3 alone, 42 bases in frame from the first base.

The receptor was isolated from an adult man with Graves' hyperthyroidism. Rearrangement joined TRBV20-1 to TRBJ2-3; 9 bases in the middle match TRBD2. What was sequenced was peripheral blood or thyroid tissue (not recorded which). The CDR3 here reads CSASSLVAGDTQDF. The nucleotide sequence reads TGCAGTGCTTCCTCCCTGGTAGCGGGAGATACGCAGGATTTT.